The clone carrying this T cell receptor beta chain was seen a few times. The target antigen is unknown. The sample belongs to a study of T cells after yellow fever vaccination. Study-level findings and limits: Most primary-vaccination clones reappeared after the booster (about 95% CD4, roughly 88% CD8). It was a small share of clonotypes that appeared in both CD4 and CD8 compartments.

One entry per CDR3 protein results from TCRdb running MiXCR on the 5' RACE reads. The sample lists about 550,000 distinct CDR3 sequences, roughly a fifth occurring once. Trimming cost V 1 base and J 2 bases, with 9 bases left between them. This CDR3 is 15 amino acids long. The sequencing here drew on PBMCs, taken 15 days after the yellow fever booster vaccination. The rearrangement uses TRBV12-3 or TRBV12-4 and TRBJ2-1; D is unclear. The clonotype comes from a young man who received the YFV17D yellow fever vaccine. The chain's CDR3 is CASSLVVSAYNEQFF. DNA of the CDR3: TGTGCCAGCAGTTTAGTAGTTTCGGCCTACAATGAGCAGTTCTTC.